The source of this TCR beta chain is a study of OX40 agonist ivuxolimab in advanced cancers. For context, the study as a whole: The costimulatory receptor OX40 (CD134) was targeted by ivuxolimab, a fully human IgG2 agonistic monoclonal antibody. Patients were allowed to have had prior anti-PD-1, anti-PD-L1 or anti-CTLA-4 therapy, and 40% of the dose-escalation patients had been treated with checkpoint inhibitors. Three dose-escalation patients achieved partial responses, one with hepatocellular carcinoma and two with cutaneous melanoma. Of the roughly 51 patients in dose escalation, approximately 20 had hepatocellular carcinoma, some 15 had melanoma, 9 had renal cell carcinoma and 9 had head and neck cancer. Intravenous ivuxolimab was administered to patients every 2 weeks at six dose levels: 0.01, 0.1, 0.3, 1.5, 3 and 10 mg/kg. The purpose of peripheral TCRbeta sequencing was to test whether ivuxolimab changed TCR sequence diversity and led to clonal T-cell expansion. The paper covers the monotherapy dose-escalation part of the phase I ivuxolimab trial, which included N = 52 patients. In the dose-escalation cohort, 82.7% of patients were male, and the mean age was about 55 years, with a range of roughly 20 to 79.

As to this clone: The target of this receptor is not known. The junction does not match germline at one end; this may be a read error.

Genomic DNA was isolated from the sorted cells so that the TCRbeta CDR3 region could be sequenced. The immunoSEQ Assay was used for sequencing of TCRbeta CDR3 regions. Held by TCRdb, this immuneACCESS table contains in-frame sequences only and omits some clones. Under half of the omission traces to an unresolved V gene where checked; the cause of the rest is unknown. This sample lists 77,000 or so clones; less than 95% were detected once. Jointly, the top ten make up about 10% of the sample. The germline V gene encodes CDR1 SEHNR and CDR2 FQNEAQ (reference sequence). From the cysteine through the phenylalanine, the CDR3 covers 12 amino acids. Just the 36-base CDR3 DNA is kept, in frame starting at base 1. The investigation overall reported the following: Clonal expansion of both CD4+ and CD8+ blood T cells was observed from baseline to week 6 at doses 0.1 to 3.0 mg/kg. Antigen specificity was not determined for the clonally expanded peripheral T cells. After ivuxolimab, more expanded clones were found on average in CD8+ T cells than in CD4+ T cells. Low levels of normalized T-cell clonal expansion were also seen in some patients who did not respond. In the 0.1-3.0 mg/kg groups, partial responders were among the patients with the lowest normalized peripheral clonal expansion, particularly in CD8+ T cells.

The trial excluded patients who had a history of autoimmune disease or who were on systemic immunosuppression. Peripheral blood for TCR sequencing was collected from all dose cohorts at baseline, on cycle 4 day 1, and on cycle 7 day 1. Samples were obtained from an open-label, multicenter, first-in-human phase I dose-escalation trial of ivuxolimab. Adults with locally advanced or metastatic melanoma, renal cell, hepatocellular, or head and neck squamous cell carcinoma were enrolled in the trial. Before TCR sequencing, CD4+ T cells and CD8+ T cells were sorted from peripheral blood as separate populations.

The sample here was CD4+ or CD8+ T cells sorted from blood, taken in a trial of the OX40 agonist ivuxolimab. The chain is made from TRBV7-9 and TRBJ2-5, and perhaps TRBD2 as D gene, on 7 matching bases. This TCR was sampled from an adult with an advanced solid tumor such as melanoma, head and neck, liver or kidney cancer. CDR3 loop: CASSREVDSHNF. The nucleotides are TGTGCCAGCAGCCGGGAGGTGGACAGTCATAACTTC.